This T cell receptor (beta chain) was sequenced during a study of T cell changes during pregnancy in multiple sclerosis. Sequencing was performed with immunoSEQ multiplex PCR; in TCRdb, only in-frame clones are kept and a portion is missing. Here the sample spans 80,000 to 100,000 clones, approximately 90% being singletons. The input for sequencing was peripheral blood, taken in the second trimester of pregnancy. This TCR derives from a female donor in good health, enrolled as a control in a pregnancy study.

The CDR3 here is CASKPGGVSTEAFF. The CDR3, as DNA: TGTGCCAGCAAACCGGGAGGGGTAAGCACTGAAGCTTTCTTT. This chain connects TRBV28 to TRBJ1-1, with D perhaps TRBD1 (5 bases). The CDR3 has 14 amino acids. Germline CDR1 MDHEN, CDR2 SYDVKM. V was shortened by 7 bases and J by 4 bases, with 16 bases between the two germline ends.